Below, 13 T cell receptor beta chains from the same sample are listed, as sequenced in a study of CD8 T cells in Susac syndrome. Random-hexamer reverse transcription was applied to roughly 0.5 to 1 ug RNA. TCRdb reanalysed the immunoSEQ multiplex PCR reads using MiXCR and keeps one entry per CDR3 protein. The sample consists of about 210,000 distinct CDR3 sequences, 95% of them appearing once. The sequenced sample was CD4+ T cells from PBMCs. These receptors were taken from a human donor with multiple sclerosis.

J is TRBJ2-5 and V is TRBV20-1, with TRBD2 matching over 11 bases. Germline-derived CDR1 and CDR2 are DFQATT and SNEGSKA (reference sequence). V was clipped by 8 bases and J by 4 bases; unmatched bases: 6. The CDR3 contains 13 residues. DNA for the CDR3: TGCAGTCTTGGACTAGCGGGTCCAGAGACCCAGTACTTC. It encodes CSLGLAGPETQYF.

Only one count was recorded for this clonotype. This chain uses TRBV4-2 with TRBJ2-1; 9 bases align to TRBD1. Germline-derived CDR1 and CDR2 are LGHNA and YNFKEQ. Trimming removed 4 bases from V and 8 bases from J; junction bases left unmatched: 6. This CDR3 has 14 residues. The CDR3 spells CASSRGTGGDEQFF. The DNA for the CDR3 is TGTGCCAGCAGCCGCGGAACAGGGGGCGATGAGCAGTTCTTC.

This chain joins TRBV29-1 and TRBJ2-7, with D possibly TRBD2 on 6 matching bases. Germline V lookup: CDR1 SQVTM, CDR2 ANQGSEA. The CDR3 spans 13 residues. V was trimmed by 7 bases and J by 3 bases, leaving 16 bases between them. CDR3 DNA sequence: TGCAGCGATAACTGTGGGGGGAACTACGAGCAGTACTTC. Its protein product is CSDNCGGNYEQYF.

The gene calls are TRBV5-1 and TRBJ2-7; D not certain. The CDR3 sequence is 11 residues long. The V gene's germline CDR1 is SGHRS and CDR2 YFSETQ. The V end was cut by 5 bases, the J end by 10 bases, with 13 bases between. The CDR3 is CASRNLEFQYF. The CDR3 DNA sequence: TGCGCCAGCAGAAACCTGGAGTTCCAGTACTTC.

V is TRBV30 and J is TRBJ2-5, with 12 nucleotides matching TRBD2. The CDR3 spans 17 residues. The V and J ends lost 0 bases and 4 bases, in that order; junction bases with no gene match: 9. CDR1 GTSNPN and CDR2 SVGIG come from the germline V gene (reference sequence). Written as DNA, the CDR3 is TGTGCCTGGAGTGTACGAAGGACTAGCGGGACAGGAGAGACCCAGTACTTC. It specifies CAWSVRRTSGTGETQYF. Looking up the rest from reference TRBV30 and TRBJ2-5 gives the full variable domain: SQTIHQWPATLVQPVGSPLSLECTVEGTSNPNLYWYRQAAGRGLQLLFYSVGIGQISSEVPQNLSASRPQDRQFILSSKKLLLSDSGFYLCAWSVRRTSGTGETQYFGPGTRLLVL.

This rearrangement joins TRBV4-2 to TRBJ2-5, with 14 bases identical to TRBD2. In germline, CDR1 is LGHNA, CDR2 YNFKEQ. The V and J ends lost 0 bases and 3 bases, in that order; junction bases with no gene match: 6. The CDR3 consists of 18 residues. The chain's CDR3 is CASSQELRLAGGEETQYF. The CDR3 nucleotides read TGTGCCAGCAGCCAAGAACTAAGACTAGCGGGAGGGGAAGAGACCCAGTACTTC.

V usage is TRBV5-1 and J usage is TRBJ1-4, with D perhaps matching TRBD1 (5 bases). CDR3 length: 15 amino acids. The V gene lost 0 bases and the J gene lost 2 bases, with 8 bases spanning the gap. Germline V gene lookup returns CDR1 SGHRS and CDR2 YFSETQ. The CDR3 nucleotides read TGCGCCAGCAGCTTGGGACAGAACACTAATGAAAAACTGTTTTTT. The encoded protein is CASSLGQNTNEKLFF.

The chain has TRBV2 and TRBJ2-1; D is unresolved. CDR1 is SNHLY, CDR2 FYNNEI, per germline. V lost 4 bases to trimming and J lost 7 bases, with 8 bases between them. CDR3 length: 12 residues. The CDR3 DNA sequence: TGTGCCAGCAGTGTAATAGGGAATGAGCAGTTCTTC. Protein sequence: CASSVIGNEQFF.

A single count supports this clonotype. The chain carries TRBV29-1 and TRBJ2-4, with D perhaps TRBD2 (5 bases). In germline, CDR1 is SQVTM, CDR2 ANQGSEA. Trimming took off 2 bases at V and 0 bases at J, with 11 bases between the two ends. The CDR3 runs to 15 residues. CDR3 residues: CSVESAGLAKNIQYF. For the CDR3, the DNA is TGCAGCGTTGAATCGGCGGGTCTAGCCAAAAACATTCAGTACTTC. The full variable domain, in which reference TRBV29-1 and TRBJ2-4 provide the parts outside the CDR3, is SAVISQKPSRDICQRGTSLTIQCQVDSQVTMMFWYRQQPGQSLTLIATANQGSEATYESGFVIDKFPISRPNLTFSTLTVSNMSPEDSSIYLCSVESAGLAKNIQYFGAGTRLSVL.

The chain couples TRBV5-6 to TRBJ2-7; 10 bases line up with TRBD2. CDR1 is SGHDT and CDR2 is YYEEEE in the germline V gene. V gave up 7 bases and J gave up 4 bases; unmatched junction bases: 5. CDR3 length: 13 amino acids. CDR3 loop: CASRDSGGYEQYF. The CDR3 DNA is TGTGCCAGCCGTGATAGCGGGGGGTACGAGCAGTACTTC.

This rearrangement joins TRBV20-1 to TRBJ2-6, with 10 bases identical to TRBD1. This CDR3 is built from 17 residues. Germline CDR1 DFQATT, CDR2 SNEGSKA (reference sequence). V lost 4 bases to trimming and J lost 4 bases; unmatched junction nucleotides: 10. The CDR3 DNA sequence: TGCAGTGCTAATCCGGGACAGGGGAATCCGGGGGCCAACGTCCTGACTTTC. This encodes CSANPGQGNPGANVLTF.

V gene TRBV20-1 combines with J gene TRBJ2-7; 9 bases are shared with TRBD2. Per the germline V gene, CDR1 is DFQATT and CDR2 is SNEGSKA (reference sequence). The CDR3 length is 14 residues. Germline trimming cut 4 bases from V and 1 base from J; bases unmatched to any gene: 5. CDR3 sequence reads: CSAKVTSGSYEQYF. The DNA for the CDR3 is TGCAGTGCTAAAGTGACTAGCGGTTCCTACGAGCAGTACTTC.

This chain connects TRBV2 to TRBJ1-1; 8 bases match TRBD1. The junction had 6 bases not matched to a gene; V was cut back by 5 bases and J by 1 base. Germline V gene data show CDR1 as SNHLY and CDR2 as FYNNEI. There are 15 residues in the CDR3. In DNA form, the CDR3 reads TGTGCCAGCAGTAAGCCCCAGGGGGCGAACACTGAAGCTTTCTTT. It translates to CASSKPQGANTEAFF.